These T cell receptor beta chains were read from a single sample in a study of blood T cell repertoires in COVID-19. Libraries were prepared by immunoSEQ multiplex PCR; TCRdb keeps only in-frame clonotypes and omits some of them. The profile shows around 190,000 clones, about four fifths of them singletons. Sample: peripheral blood. Receptors were obtained from a man aged 55-75 years with acute or convalescent COVID-19. CDR3s include the opening cysteine and the closing phenylalanine or tryptophan. The order of the fields is clone size, V gene, J gene, D gene, CDR3 DNA, CDR3 protein. D genes are given only for firm matches. Only some rows state a clone size, as once, few, many or a class for expanded clones.

.	TRBV2	TRBJ2-2	.	TGTGCCAGCAGGGGGGAGGCCGGGGAGCTGTTTTTT	CASRGEAGELFF
.	TRBV19	TRBJ2-7	TRBD1	TGTGCCAGTAGTGGACAGGGGGCCGGCTACGAGCAGTACTTC	CASSGQGAGYEQYF
.	TRBV28	TRBJ1-6	.	TGTGCCAGCATCCCCGGGGGAGGCGGCGGTTCACCCCTCCACTTT	CASIPGGGGGSPLHF
.	TRBV27	TRBJ2-6	.	TGTGCCAGCAGTCCGCCGATTGGGGACTTCGGACCGTCTGGGGCCAACGTCCTGACTTTC	CASSPPIGDFGPSGANVLTF
once	TRBV9	TRBJ2-3	.	TGTGCCAGCAGCGTAAGTGCTAGGGAGGCGGATACGCAGTATTTT	CASSVSAREADTQYF
.	TRBV5-1	TRBJ1-2	TRBD1	TGCGCCAGCAGCTTACAGGGGGACAGATGGGGCTACACCTTC	CASSLQGDRWGYTF
.	TRBV2	TRBJ1-5	.	TGTGCCAGCAGTGAATATAGCAATCAGCCCCAGCATTTT	CASSEYSNQPQHF
.	TRBV3-1/TRBV3-2	TRBJ2-5	TRBD2	TGTGCCAGCAGCCAAGGGTCTAGCGGATACCAAGAGACCCAGTACTTC	CASSQGSSGYQETQYF
.	TRBV7-9	TRBJ2-3	TRBD2	TGTGCCAGCAGCCCCTATAGCGGGGGTATTAGCACAGATACGCAGTATTTT	CASSPYSGGISTDTQYF
.	TRBV7-2	TRBJ1-2	TRBD1	TGTGCCAGCAGCTTAACTTCTGGACAGGCGAACTATGGCTACACCTTC	CASSLTSGQANYGYTF
.	TRBV27	TRBJ2-2	TRBD2	TGTGCCAGCAGTTTATATAACCCGGGAGGGCCCACCGGGGAGCTGTTTTTT	CASSLYNPGGPTGELFF
.	TRBV5-1	TRBJ2-3	TRBD2	TGCGCCAGCAGCTTGGCCGGACTAGCGGGGAGCACAGATACGCAGTATTTT	CASSLAGLAGSTDTQYF
.	TRBV24-1	TRBJ1-6	.	TGTGCCACCAGTGACGGGAGAGGTAATTCACCCCTCCACTTT	CATSDGRGNSPLHF
.	TRBV11-1	TRBJ2-2	TRBD2	TGTGCCAGCAGCCCGAGCGGGAGGGGCACCGGGGAGCTGTTTTTT	CASSPSGRGTGELFF
.	TRBV6-5	TRBJ1-2	.	TGTGCCAGCAGTTACTCGTTCTCAGGCGGCTACACCTTC	CASSYSFSGGYTF
.	TRBV6-2/TRBV6-3	TRBJ2-5	.	TGTGCCAGCAGTTTATACCCGACGGGGAAAGAGACCCAGTACTTC	CASSLYPTGKETQYF
.	TRBV4-2	TRBJ2-2	TRBD2	TGTGCCAGCAGCCAAGATCCAGCGGGGGCCCGAGACACCGGGGAGCTGTTTTTT	CASSQDPAGARDTGELFF
.	TRBV6-5	TRBJ1-1	.	TGTGCCAGCAGTTACCGTTCGGGGAACACTGAAGCTTTCTTT	CASSYRSGNTEAFF
.	TRBV5-6	TRBJ2-5	TRBD2	TGTGCCAGCAGCTTGGGGAGTAGCGGGAGGGCCTTAGAGACCCAGTACTTC	CASSLGSSGRALETQYF
.	TRBV18	TRBJ1-3	.	TGTGCCAGCTCACTCCAACTCAATGGAGACACCATATATTTT	CASSLQLNGDTIYF
.	TRBV12-3/TRBV12-4	TRBJ1-5	.	TGTGCCAGCAGTAGAGAAATCAATCAGCCCCAGCATTTT	CASSREINQPQHF
.	TRBV20-1	TRBJ1-5	TRBD1	TGCAGTGCTAGTGGGACAGTTAATCAGCCCCAGCATTTT	CSASGTVNQPQHF
few	TRBV6-5	TRBJ2-7	TRBD2	TGTGCCAGCATATCAAGCGGGAGGAGCTCCTACGAGCAGTACTTC	CASISSGRSSYEQYF
.	TRBV5-1	TRBJ2-6	TRBD1	TGCGCCAGCAGCACAGGGACAGGGCAGGCTGGGGCCAACGTCCTGACTTTC	CASSTGTGQAGANVLTF
.	TRBV5-1	TRBJ2-5	TRBD1	TGCGCCAGCAGCTTGGTGGGGACAGGGGAAGAGACCCAGTACTTC	CASSLVGTGEETQYF
.	TRBV27	TRBJ2-1	.	TGTGCCAGCACCGCGGGGGCCCGAACAGGGCGGGGGCCAGTATACAATGAGCAGTTCTTC	CASTAGARTGRGPVYNEQFF
.	TRBV11-1	TRBJ2-1	.	TGTGCCAGCAGCCGTACGGGTCCTCCATTCTTC	CASSRTGPPFF